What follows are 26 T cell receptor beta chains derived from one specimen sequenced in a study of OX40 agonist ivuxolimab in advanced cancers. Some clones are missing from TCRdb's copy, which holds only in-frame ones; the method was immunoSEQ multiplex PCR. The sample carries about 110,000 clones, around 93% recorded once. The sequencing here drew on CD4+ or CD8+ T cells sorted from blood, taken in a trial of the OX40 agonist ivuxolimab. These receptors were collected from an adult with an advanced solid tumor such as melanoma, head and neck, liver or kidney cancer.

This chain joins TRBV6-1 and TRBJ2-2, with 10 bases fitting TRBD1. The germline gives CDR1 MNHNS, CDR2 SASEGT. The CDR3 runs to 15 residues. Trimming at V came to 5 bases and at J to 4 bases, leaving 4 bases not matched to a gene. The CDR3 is CASSPGQGITGELFF. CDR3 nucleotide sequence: TGTGCCAGCAGTCCGGGACAGGGGATCACCGGGGAGCTGTTTTTT.

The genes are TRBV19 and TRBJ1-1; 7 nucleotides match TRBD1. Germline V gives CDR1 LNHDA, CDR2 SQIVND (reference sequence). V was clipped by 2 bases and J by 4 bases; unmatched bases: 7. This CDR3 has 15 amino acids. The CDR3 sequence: CASSISGRGGTEAFF. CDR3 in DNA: TGTGCCAGTAGTATAAGTGGCAGGGGGGGCACTGAAGCTTTCTTT. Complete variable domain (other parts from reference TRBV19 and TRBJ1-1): DGGITQSPKYLFRKEGQNVTLSCEQNLNHDAMYWYRQDPGQGLRLIYYSQIVNDFQKGDIAEGYSVSREKKESFPLTVTSAQKNPTAFYLCASSISGRGGTEAFFGQGTRLTVV.

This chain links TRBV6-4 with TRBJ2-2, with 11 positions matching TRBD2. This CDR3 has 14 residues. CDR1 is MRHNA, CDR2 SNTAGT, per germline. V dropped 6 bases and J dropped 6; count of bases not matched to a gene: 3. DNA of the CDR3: TGTGCCAGCAGAGCGGGACTAGCGGCCGGGGAGCTGTTTTTT. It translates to CASRAGLAAGELFF.

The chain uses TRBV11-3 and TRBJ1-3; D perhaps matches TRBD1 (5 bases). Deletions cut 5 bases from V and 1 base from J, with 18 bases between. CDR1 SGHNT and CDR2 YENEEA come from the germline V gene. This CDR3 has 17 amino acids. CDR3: CASSRMRGGISGNTIYF. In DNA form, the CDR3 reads TGTGCCAGCAGCCGGATGCGGGGGGGTATTTCTGGAAACACCATATATTTT.

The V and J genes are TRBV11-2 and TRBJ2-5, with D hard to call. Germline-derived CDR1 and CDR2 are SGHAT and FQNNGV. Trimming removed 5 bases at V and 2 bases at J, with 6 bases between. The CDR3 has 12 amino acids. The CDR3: CASSLQQETQYF. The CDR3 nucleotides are TGTGCCAGCAGCCTTCAACAAGAGACCCAGTACTTC. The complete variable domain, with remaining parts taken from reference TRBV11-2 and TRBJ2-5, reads EAGVAQSPRYKIIEKRQSVAFWCNPISGHATLYWYQQILGQGPKLLIQFQNNGVVDDSQLPKDRFSAERLKGVDSTLKIQPAKLEDSAVYLCASSLQQETQYFGPGTRLLVL.

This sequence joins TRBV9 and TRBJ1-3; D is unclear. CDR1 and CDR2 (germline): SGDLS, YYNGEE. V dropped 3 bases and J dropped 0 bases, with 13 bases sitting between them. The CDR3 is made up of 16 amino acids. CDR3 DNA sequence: TGTGCCAGCAGCGCCCTAGGGTCTAACTCTGGAAACACCATATATTTT. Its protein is CASSALGSNSGNTIYF.

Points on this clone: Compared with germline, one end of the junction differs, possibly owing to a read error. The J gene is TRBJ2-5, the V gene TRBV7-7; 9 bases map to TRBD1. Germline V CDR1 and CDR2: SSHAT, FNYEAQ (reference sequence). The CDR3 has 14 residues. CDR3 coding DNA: TGTGCTAGCAGCACGGACAGGGGCGGAGAGACCCAGTACTTC. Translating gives CASSTDRGGETQYF.

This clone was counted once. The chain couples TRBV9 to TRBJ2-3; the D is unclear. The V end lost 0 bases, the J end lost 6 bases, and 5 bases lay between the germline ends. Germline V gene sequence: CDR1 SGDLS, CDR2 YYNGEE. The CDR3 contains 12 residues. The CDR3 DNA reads TGTGCCAGCAGCGTAGCTGGCGATACGCAGTATTTT. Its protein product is CASSVAGDTQYF.

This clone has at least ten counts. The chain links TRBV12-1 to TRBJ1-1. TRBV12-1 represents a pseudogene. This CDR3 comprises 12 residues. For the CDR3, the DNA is TGTGCCAGCAGCCTCTGGGACACTGAAGCTTTCTTT. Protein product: CASSLWDTEAFF.

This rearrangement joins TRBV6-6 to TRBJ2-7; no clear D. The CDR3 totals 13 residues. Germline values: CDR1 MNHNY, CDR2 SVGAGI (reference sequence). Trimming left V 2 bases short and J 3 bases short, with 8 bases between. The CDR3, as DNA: TGTGCCAGCAGTTACAGCAGGAACTACGAGCAGTACTTC. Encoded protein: CASSYSRNYEQYF.

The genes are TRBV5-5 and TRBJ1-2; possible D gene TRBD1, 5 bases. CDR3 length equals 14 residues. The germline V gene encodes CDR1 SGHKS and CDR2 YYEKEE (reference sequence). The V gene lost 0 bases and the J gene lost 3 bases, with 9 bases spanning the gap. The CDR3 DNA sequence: TGTGCCAGCAGCTTGGCGGCCAGGGACTATGGCTACACCTTC. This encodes CASSLAARDYGYTF.

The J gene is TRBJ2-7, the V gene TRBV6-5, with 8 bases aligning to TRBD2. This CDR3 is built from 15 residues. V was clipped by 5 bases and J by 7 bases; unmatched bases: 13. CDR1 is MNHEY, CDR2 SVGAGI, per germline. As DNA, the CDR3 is TGTGCCAGCAGTAACGGGTTAGCGGGACGTGGAGAGCAGTACTTC. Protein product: CASSNGLAGRGEQYF.

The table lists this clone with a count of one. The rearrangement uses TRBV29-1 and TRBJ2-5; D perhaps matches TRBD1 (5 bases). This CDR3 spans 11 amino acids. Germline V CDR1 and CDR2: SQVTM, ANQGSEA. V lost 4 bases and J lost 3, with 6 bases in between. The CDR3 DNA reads TGCAGCGTTGGACAGAAAGAGACCCAGTACTTC. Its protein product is CSVGQKETQYF.

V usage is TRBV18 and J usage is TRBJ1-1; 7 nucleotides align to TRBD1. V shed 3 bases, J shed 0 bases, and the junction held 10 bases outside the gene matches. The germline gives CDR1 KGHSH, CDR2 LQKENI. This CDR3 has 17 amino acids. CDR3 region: CASSPIVTTGLNTEAFF. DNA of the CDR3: TGTGCCAGCTCACCGATCGTCACGACAGGGTTGAACACTGAAGCTTTCTTT.

CDR3 in DNA: TGTGCCAGCAGCCCGACCCAGGGACTAGCGGGGAGCCAAGAGACCCAGTACTTC. As protein: CASSPTQGLAGSQETQYF. The chain combines TRBV7-3 with TRBJ2-5; 13 bases agree with TRBD2. V lost 5 bases to trimming and J lost 1 base; unmatched junction nucleotides: 10. Germline V gene data show CDR1 as SGHTA and CDR2 as FQGTGA. The CDR3 totals 18 residues.

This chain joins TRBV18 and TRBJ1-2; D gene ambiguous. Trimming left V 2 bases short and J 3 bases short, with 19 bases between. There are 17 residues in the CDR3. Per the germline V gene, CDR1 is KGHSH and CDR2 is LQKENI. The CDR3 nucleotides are TGTGCCAGCTCACCAAGCGGCAGGCAAGTCAGTGACTATGGCTACACCTTC. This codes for CASSPSGRQVSDYGYTF.

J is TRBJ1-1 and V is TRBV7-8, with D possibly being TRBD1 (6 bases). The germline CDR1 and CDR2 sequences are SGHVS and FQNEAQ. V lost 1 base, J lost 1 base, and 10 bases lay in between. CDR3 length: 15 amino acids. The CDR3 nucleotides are TGTGCCAGCAGCTTAGTCGGGGGCTCGAACACTGAAGCTTTCTTT. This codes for CASSLVGGSNTEAFF.

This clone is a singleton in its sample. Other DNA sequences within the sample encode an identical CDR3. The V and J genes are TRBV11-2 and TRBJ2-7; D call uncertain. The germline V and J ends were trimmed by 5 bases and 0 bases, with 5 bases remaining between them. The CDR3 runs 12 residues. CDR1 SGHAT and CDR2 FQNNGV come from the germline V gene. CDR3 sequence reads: CASSLNSYEQYF. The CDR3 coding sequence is TGTGCCAGCAGCCTTAACTCCTACGAGCAGTACTTC.

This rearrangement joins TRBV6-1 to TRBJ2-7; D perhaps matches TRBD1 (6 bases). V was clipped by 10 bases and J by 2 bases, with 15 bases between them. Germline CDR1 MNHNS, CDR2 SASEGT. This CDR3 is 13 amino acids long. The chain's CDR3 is CATYETGTYEQYF. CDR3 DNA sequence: TGTGCCACCTATGAGACAGGCACCTACGAGCAGTACTTC.

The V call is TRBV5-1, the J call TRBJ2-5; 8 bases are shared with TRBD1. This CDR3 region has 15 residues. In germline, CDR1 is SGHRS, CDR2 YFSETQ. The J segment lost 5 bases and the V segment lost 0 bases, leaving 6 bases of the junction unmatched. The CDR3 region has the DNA TGCGCCAGCAGCTTGGGGACAGGGTTGGCGGAGACCCAGTACTTC. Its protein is CASSLGTGLAETQYF.

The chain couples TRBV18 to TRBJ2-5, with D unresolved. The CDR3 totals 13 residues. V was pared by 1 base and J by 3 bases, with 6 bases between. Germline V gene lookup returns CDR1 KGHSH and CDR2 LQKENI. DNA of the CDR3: TGTGCCAGCTCACCACAGTCAGAAGAGACCCAGTACTTC. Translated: CASSPQSEETQYF.

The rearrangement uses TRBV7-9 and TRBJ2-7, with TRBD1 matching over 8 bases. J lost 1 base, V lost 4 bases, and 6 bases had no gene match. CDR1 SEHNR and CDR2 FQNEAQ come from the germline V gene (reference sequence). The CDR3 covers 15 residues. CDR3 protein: CASSYGQGRSYEQYF. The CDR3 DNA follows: TGTGCCAGCAGCTATGGACAGGGTAGATCCTACGAGCAGTACTTC.

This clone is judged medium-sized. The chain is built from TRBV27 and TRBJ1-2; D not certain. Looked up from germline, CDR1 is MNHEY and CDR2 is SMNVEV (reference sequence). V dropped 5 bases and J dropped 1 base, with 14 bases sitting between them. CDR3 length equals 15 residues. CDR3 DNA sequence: TGTGCCAGCAGTCTGACCCCGTCCGGTAACTATGGCTACACCTTC. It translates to CASSLTPSGNYGYTF.

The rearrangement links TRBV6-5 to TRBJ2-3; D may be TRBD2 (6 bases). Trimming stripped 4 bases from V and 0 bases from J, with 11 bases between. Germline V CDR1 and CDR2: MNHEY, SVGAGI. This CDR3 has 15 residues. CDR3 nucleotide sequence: TGTGCCAGCAGTTTCTCCGGGAGTAGCACAGATACGCAGTATTTT. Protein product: CASSFSGSSTDTQYF.

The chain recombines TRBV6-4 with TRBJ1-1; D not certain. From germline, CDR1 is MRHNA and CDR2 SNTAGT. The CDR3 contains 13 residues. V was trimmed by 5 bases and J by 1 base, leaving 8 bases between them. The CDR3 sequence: CASSQTTNTEAFF. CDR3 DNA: TGTGCCAGCAGTCAAACAACGAACACTGAAGCTTTCTTT.

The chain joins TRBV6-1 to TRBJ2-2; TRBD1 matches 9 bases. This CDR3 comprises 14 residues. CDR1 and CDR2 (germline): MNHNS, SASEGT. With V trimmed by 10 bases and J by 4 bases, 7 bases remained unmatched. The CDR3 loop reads CATGDRVATGELFF. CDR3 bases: TGTGCCACCGGGGACAGGGTAGCCACCGGGGAGCTGTTTTTT.